Listed here is a single T cell receptor beta chain. The CDR3 length is 16 residues. CDR1 and CDR2 from the germline V gene are SGHTA and FQGTGA. The ends lost 5 bases at V and 4 bases at J; junction bases unmatched: 10. This sample stems from a study of technical replicates of blood from a few donors. Repertoires were generated with immunoSEQ multiplex PCR, while TCRdb's copy carries only in-frame clones and drops some. This table has about 91,000 clones, roughly 92% appearing once. The sequenced sample was T cells isolated from PBMCs. The V gene is TRBV7-3, the J gene TRBJ2-1; 8 bases agree with TRBD2. This clonotype was obtained from a human donor in good health. For the CDR3, the DNA is TGTGCCAGCAGCCCCTGGAAACGGGAGGGATACAATGAGCAGTTCTTC. Its protein is CASSPWKREGYNEQFF. The variable domain in full, completed from reference TRBV7-3 and TRBJ2-1, reads GAGVSQTPSNKVTEKGKYVELRCDPISGHTALYWYRQSLGQGPEFLIYFQGTGAADDSGLPNDRFFAVRPEGSVSTLKIQRTERGDSAVYLCASSPWKREGYNEQFFGPGTRLTVL.